This TCR beta chain was retrieved from a study of molecular identifiers for immune sequencing clone quantification. From roughly 20,000 to 1,000,000 sorted cells, naive CD8 libraries were generated with 10%, 30% or 50% RNA. TCRdb re-called the PCR reads with MiXCR, one entry per CDR3 protein. Among about 510,000 distinct CDR3 sequences listed, about a fifth were seen once. This clonotype was seen ten or more times. Sequencing was done on a sample of naive CD8+ T cells from blood, with Jurkat cell RNA spiked in. Subset of the sample: FACS-sorted CD8+CD4-CCR7+CD45RA+ naive T cells. The TCR sequence derives from a human donor in good health. Some libraries in this study had Jurkat cell RNA spiked in.

In DNA form, the CDR3 reads TGTGCCAGCAGCCCGCGACGCACAGATACGCAGTATTTT. Its translation is CASSPRRTDTQYF. The chain recombines TRBV7-9 with TRBJ2-3; D is uncertain. Germline CDR1 is SEHNR and CDR2 is FQNEAQ (reference sequence). There are 13 residues in the CDR3. V lost 5 bases to trimming and J lost 1 base, with 7 bases between them.